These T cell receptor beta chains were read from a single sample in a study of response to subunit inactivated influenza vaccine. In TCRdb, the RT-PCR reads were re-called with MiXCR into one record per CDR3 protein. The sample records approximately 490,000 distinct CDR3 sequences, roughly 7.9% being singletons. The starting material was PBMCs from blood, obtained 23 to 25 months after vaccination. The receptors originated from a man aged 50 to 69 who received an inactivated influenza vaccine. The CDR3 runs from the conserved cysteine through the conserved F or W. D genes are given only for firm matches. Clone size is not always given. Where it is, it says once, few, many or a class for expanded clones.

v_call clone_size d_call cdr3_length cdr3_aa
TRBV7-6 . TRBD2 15 CASSSSGDSYNEQFF
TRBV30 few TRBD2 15 CAWITQRDHSYEQYF
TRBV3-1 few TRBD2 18 CASSYRLAGRPSTDTQYF
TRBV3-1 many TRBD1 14 CASSPTGSNYGYTF
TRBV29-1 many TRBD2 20 CSVENPSSGPSRSSYNEQFF
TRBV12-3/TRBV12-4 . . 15 CASSLVSGPGETQYF
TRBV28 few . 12 CASQRHYNEQFF
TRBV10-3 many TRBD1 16 CAISEGRGQPYNEQFF
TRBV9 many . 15 CASSVDPGTSSPLHF
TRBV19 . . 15 CASSPREQGLNEQYF
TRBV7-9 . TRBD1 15 CASSRTGGETETQYF
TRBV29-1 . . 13 CSVAQGINSPLHF
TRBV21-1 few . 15 CASSTSGPTYNEQFF
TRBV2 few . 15 CASSGEGSGNSPLHF
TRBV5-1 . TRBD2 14 CASKSGGAGDTQYF
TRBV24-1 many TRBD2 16 CATSVAGVANTGELFF
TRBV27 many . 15 CASSLRQEPNYGYTF
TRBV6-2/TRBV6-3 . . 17 CAGSYSRRFPFNQPQHF
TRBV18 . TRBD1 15 CASSPGQGRNQPQHF
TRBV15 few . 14 CATSRGQINQPQHF
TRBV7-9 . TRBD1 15 CASTSDRVNTGELFF
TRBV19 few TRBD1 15 CASSISNRGSYEQYF
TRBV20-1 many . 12 CSASGGYNEQFF
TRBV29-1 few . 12 CSVGDGGYEQYF
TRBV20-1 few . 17 CSARDPSKVRSHYGYTF
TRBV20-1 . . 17 CSATSVVSGGGRGEQFF
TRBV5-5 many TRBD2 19 CASSLASSGRARLGNEQFF
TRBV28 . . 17 CASSSPSAPTSYNEQFF